This T cell receptor beta chain was profiled in a study of cytomegalovirus exposure and HLA in healthy donors. J was trimmed by 8 bases and V by 8 bases; bases with no gene match: 12. Germline CDR1 is GTSNPN and CDR2 is SVGIG (reference sequence). This CDR3 is 13 amino acids long. This table comes from immunoSEQ multiplex PCR, and its TCRdb copy is limited to in-frame clones, with some not included. Of roughly 150,000 clones in the sample, 80% to 85% are singletons; the top ten hold about a tenth. Sequencing was carried out using PBMCs. This TCR derives from a man aged 30 to 39 in good health and CMV-seropositive. The chain joins TRBV30 to TRBJ1-2; 9 nucleotides line up with TRBD1. CDR3 in DNA: TGTGCCCGCATAACTCGGACAGGGGACGGCTACACCTTC. Translated: CARITRTGDGYTF.